This paragraph covers one TCR beta chain sequence. Its antigen remains unknown. The sample's time point: persistent/refractory GD, antithyroid drugs over 5 years with positive TRAb. The TCR library was prepared using RNA isolated from PBMCs. An endocrinology department in Xi'an, China, supplied the patients. The data originate from a study of regulatory T cells in long-lasting Graves disease. Study-level results: More public clonotypes were shared by persistent patients (about 3,000) than by new patients (approximately 1,000). Sampling was limited to peripheral blood rather than thyroid tissue.

Assembly of TCR beta libraries relied on iRepertoire HTBI primers together with Arm-PCR of CDR3 regions. TCRdb analysed the multiplex PCR reads with MiXCR anew, one entry per CDR3 protein. The top ten hold roughly 20% of the sample, which has about 400,000 distinct CDR3 sequences, more than 20% seen once. J lost 6 bases, V lost 2 bases, and 7 bases had no gene match. CDR3 size: 16 residues. From germline, CDR1 is MNHEY and CDR2 SMNVEV (reference sequence). This material consisted of peripheral blood mononuclear cells (PBMCs), taken when the disease was refractory, from a patient treated with antithyroid drugs. The sequence derives from a female donor with Graves disease. V gene TRBV27 combines with J gene TRBJ2-1; 10 bases agree with TRBD2. The chain's CDR3 is CASSLLRTSGLNEQFF. DNA for the CDR3: TGTGCCAGCAGTTTACTGCGGACTAGCGGCCTCAATGAGCAGTTCTTC.